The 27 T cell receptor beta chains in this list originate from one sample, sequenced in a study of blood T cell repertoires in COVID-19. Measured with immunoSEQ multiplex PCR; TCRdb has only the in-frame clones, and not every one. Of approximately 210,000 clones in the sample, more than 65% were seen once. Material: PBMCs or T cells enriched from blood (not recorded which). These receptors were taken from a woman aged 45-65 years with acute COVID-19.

The CDR3 nucleotides read TGTGCCAGCACTCCGGGGGGCGAAGATGGCGAGCAGTTCTTC. It specifies CASTPGGEDGEQFF. V is TRBV6-6 and J is TRBJ2-1, with D maybe TRBD2 (7 bases). The CDR3 extends over 14 amino acids. Trimming stripped 7 bases from V and 10 bases from J, with 20 bases between. Per the germline V gene, CDR1 is MNHNY and CDR2 is SVGAGI (reference sequence).

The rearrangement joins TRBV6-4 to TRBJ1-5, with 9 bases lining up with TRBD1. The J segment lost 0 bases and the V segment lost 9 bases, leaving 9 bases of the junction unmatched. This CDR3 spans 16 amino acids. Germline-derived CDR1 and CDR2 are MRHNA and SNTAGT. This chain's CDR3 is CARPDRGQYSNQPQHF. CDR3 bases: TGTGCCAGACCGGACAGGGGACAATATAGCAATCAGCCCCAGCATTTT.

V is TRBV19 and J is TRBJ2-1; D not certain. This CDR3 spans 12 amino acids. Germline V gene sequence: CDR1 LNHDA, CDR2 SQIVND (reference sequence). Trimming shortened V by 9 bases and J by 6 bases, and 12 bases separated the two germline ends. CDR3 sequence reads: CASQTPGNEQFF. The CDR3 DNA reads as TGTGCCAGCCAAACTCCGGGCAATGAGCAGTTCTTC.

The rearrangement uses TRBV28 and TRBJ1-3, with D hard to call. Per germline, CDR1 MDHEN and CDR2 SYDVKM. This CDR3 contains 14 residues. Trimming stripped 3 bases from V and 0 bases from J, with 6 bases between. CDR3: CASSLRISGNTIYF. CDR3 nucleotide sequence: TGTGCCAGCAGTTTGCGGATCTCTGGAAACACCATATATTTT. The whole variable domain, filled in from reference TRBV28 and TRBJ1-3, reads DVKVTQSSRYLVKRTGEKVFLECVQDMDHENMFWYRQDPGLGLRLIYFSYDVKMKEKGDIPEGYSVSREKKERFSLILESASTNQTSMYLCASSLRISGNTIYFGEGSWLTVV.

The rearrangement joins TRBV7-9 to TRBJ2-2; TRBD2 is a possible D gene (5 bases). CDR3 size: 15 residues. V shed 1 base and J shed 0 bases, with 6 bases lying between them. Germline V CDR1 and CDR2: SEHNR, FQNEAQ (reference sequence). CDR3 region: CASSLVATNTGELFF. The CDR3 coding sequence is TGTGCCAGCAGCTTAGTAGCGACGAACACCGGGGAGCTGTTTTTT.

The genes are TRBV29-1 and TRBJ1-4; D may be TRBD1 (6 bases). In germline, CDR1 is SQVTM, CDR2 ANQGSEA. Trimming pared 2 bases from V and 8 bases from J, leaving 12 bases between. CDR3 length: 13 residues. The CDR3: CSVESTGREKLFF. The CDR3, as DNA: TGCAGCGTTGAATCGACAGGACGGGAAAAACTGTTTTTT.

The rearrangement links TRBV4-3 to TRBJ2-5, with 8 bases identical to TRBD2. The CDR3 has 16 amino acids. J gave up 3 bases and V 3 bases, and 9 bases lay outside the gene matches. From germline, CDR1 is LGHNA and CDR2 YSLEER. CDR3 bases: TGCGCCAGCAGCCAGGGCGCCGCGGGGGGAAAAGAGACCCAGTACTTC. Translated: CASSQGAAGGKETQYF.

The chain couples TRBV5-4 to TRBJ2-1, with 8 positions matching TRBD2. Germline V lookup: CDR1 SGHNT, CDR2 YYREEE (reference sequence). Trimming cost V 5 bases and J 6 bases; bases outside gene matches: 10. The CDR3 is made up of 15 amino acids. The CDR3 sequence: CASRPTPGLGNEQFF. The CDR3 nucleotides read TGTGCCAGCAGACCTACTCCGGGACTAGGCAATGAGCAGTTCTTC.

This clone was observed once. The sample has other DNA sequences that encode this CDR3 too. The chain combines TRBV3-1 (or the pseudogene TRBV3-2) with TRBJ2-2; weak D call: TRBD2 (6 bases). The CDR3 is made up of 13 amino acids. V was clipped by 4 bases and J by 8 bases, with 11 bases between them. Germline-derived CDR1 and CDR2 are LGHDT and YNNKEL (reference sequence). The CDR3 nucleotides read TGTGCCAGCAGCCCGGGGACTCCGGGGGAGCTGTTTTTT. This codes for CASSPGTPGELFF.

CDR3 in DNA: TGTGCCAGCAGCATTCCTTCCGTGGGACTGGCGGATGGCTACACCTTC. Protein sequence: CASSIPSVGLADGYTF. J is TRBJ1-2 and V is TRBV11-2, with D perhaps matching TRBD1 (5 bases). The CDR3 totals 16 residues. V was shortened by 5 bases and J by 6 bases, with 22 bases between the two germline ends. Germline lookup yields CDR1 SGHAT and CDR2 FQNNGV.

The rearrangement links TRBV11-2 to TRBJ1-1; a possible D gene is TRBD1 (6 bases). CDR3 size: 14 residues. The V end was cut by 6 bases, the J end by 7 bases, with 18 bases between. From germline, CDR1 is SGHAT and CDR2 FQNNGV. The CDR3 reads CASSPPGTTIEAFF. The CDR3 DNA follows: TGTGCCAGCAGTCCCCCCGGGACAACTATTGAAGCTTTCTTT.

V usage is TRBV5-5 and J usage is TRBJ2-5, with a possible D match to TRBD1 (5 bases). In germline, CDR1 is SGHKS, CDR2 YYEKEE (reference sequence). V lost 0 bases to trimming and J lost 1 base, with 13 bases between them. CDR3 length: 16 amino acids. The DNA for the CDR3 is TGTGCCAGCAGCTTGGGTAGGGGTGGTGGCCAAGAGACCCAGTACTTC. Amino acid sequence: CASSLGRGGGQETQYF.

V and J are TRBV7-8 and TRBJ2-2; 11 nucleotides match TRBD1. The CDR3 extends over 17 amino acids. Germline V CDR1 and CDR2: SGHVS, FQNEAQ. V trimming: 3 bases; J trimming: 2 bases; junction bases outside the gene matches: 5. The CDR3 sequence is CASSFGDRGFNTGELFF. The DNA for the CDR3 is TGTGCCAGCAGCTTCGGGGACAGGGGGTTTAACACCGGGGAGCTGTTTTTT.

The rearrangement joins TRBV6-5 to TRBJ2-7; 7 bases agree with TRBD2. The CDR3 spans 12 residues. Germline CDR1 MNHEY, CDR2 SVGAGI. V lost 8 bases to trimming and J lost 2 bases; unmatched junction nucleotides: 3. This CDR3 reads CASAGVTYEQYV. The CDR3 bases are TGTGCCAGCGCGGGGGTGACCTACGAGCAGTACGTC.

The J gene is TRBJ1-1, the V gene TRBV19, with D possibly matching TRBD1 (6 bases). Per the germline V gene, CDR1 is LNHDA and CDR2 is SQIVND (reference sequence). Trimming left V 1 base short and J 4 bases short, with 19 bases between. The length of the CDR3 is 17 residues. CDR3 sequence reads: CASSIGRGGVSGTEAFF. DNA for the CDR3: TGTGCCAGTAGTATAGGTAGAGGGGGGGTGTCTGGCACTGAAGCTTTCTTT.

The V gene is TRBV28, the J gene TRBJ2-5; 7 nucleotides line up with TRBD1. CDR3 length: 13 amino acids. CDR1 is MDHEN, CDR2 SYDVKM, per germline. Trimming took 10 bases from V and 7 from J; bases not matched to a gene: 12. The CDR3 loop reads CATQQGPRGTQYF. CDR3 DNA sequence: TGTGCCACCCAACAGGGGCCCAGAGGGACCCAGTACTTC.

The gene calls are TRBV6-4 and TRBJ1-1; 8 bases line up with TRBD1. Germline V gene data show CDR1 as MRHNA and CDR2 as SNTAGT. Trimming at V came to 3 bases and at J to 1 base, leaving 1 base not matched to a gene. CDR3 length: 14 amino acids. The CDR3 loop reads CASSDGQGNTEAFF. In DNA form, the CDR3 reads TGTGCCAGCAGTGATGGACAGGGGAACACTGAAGCTTTCTTT.

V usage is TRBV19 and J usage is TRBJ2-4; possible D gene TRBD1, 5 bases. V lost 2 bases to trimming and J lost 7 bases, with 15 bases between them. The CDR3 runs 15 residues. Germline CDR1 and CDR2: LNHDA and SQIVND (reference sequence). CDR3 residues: CASSILGQGRNIQYF. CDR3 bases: TGTGCCAGTAGTATACTTGGGCAGGGCAGGAACATTCAGTACTTC.

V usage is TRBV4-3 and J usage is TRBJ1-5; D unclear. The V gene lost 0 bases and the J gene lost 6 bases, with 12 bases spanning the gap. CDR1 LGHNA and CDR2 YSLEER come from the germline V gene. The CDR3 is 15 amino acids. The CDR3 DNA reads TGCGCCAGCAGCCAAGAAGCACTGGGGAGTCAGCCCCAGCATTTT. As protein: CASSQEALGSQPQHF.

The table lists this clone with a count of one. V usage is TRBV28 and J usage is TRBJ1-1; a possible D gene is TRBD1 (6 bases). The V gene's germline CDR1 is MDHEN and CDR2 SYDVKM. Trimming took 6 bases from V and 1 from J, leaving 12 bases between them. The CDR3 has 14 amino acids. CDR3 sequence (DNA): TGTGCCAGCAGGACCCAGGGGACGAACACTGAAGCTTTCTTT. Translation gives CASRTQGTNTEAFF.

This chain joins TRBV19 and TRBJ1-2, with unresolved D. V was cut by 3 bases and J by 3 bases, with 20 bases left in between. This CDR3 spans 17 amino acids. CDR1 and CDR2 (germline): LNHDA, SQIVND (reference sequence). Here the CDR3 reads CASSIAGSAPKDYGYTF. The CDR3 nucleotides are TGTGCCAGTAGTATCGCTGGAAGCGCTCCGAAAGACTATGGCTACACCTTC.

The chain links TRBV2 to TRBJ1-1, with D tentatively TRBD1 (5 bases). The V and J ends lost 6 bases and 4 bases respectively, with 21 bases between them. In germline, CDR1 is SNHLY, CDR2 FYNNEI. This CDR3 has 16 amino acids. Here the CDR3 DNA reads TGTGCCAGCAGATCACCTCGGGGGAGGGCAGGCACTGAAGCTTTCTTT. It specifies CASRSPRGRAGTEAFF.

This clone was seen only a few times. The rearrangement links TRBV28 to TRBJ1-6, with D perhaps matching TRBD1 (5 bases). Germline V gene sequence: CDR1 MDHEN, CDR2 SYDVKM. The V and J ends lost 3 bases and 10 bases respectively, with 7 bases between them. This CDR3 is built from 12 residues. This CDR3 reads CASSLEGSPLHF. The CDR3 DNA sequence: TGTGCCAGCAGTTTGGAGGGGTCACCCCTCCACTTT.

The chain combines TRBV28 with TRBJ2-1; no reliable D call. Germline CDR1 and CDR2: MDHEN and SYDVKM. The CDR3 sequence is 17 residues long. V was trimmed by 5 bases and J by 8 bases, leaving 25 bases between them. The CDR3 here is CASSPPQPFGPADEQFF. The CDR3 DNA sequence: TGTGCCAGCAGTCCACCACAACCCTTTGGGCCAGCCGATGAGCAGTTCTTC.

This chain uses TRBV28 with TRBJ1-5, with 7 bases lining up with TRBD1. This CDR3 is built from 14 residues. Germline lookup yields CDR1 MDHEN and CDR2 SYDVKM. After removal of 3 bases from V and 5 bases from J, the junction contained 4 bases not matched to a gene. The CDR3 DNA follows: TGTGCCAGCAGTTTTCCGGGACAGTATCAGCCCCAGCATTTT. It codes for CASSFPGQYQPQHF.

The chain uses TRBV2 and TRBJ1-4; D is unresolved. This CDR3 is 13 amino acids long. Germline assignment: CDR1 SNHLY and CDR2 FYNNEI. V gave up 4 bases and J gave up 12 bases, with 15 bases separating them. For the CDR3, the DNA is TGTGCCAGCAGTGTGGCAGGACTAGGGCAACTGTTTTTT. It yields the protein CASSVAGLGQLFF.

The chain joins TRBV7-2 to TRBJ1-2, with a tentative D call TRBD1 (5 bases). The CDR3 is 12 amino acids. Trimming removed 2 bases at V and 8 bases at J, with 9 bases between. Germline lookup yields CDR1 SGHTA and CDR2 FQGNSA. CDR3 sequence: CASSLYGAGYTF. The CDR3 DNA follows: TGTGCCAGCAGCTTATATGGGGCCGGCTACACCTTC.